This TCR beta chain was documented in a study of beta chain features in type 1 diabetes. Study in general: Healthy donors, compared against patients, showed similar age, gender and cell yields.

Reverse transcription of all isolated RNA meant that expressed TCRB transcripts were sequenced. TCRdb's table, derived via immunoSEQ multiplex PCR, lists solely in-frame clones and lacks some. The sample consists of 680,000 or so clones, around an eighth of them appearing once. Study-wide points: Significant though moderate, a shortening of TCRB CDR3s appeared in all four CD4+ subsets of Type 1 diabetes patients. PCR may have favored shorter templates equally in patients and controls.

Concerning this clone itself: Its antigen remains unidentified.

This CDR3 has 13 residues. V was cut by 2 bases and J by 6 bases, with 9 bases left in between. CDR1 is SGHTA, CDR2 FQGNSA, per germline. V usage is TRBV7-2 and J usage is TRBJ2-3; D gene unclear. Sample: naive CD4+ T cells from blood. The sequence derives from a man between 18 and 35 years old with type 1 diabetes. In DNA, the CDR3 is TGTGCCAGCAGCTTACCTTCTTGCGATACGCAGTATTTT. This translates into CASSLPSCDTQYF. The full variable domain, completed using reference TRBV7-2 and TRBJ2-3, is GAGVSQSPSNKVTEKGKDVELRCDPISGHTALYWYRQSLGQGLEFLIYFQGNSAPDKSGLPSDRFSAERTGGSVSTLTIQRTQQEDSAVYLCASSLPSCDTQYFGPGTRLTVL.